This T cell receptor (beta chain) was recorded in a study of spatial heterogeneity in lung cancer. Study-wide background: Compared with alpha-chain sequences, beta-chain sequences were consistently detected in greater numbers.

V was shortened by 4 bases and J by 14 bases, with 17 bases between the two germline ends. CDR3 length: 12 amino acids. The germline V gene encodes CDR1 SGHNT and CDR2 YYREEE (reference sequence). This clonotype was recorded at least ten times. Its specificity is unknown. As for time point: sample taken at primary tumor resection. TCRdb processed the 5' RACE reads anew with MiXCR; each CDR3 protein has one entry. The repertoire consists of approximately 26,000 distinct CDR3 sequences, with 8.8% occurring once and the leading ten covering 7.5% to 9%. Study-wide results and limits: For tumor T cells, estimated coverage reached only around 7% (alpha) and around 13% (beta). Tumoral mutation counts were tracked by counts of expanded intratumoral alpha and beta TCRs.

The chain joins TRBV5-4 to TRBJ2-3; D tentatively reads TRBD1 or TRBD2 (6 bases each). The receptor's source is a male donor with early-stage non-small cell lung cancer. The source was lung tumor tissue, collected at surgery. The CDR3 bases are TGTGCCAGCAGCCCTAAAGGGGGGACGGCGTATTTT. Protein sequence: CASSPKGGTAYF. The variable domain in full, completed from reference TRBV5-4 and TRBJ2-3, reads ETGVTQSPTHLIKTRGQQVTLRCSSQSGHNTVSWYQQALGQGPQFIFQYYREEENGRGNFPPRFSGLQFPNYSSELNVNALELDDSALYLCASSPKGGTAYFGPGTRLTVL.